These 21 T cell receptor beta chains were all obtained from the same sample, sequenced in a study of regulatory T cells in long-lasting Graves disease (dated by TCRdb to the early 2020s). This specimen's time point label, interpreted: persistent/refractory GD, antithyroid drugs over 5 years with positive TRAb. For both TCR sequencing and RNA sequencing, RNA was extracted from PBMCs using TRIzol. Library creation used multiplex PCR. The run used an Illumina HiSeq 4000. TCR beta libraries were built with iRepertoire HTBI primers and Arm-PCR amplification of CDR3 regions. The public reads were reprocessed in TCRdb via fastp at Q25 and MiXCR, keeping in-frame beta chains. Each record represents a unique CDR3 protein, reported with the most common genes and DNA among its rows. The sample table shows hundreds of thousands of distinct CDR3 sequences, and roughly a fifth are seen once. The ten largest account for around an eighth of the sample.

The sequenced sample was peripheral blood mononuclear cells (PBMCs), obtained when the disease was refractory, from a patient treated with antithyroid drugs. All receptors derive from a female donor with Graves disease.

The V gene is TRBV5-6, the J gene TRBJ2-5; D is perhaps TRBD1 or TRBD2 (5 bases each). Trimming removed 6 bases at V and 0 bases at J, with 18 bases between. CDR1 is SGHDT, CDR2 YYEEEE, per germline. CDR3 length: 16 amino acids. Written as DNA, the CDR3 is TGTGCCAGCATCAGAACAAGGGGAGAGAACCAAGAGACCCAGTACTTC. This encodes CASIRTRGENQETQYF.

The CDR3 nucleotides are TGTGCCAGCAGTACAACTAGCGGGGTGGGGACAGATACGCAGTATTTT. As protein: CASSTTSGVGTDTQYF. The V call is TRBV28, the J call TRBJ2-3, with TRBD2 matching over 10 bases. The V segment lost 5 bases and the J segment 3 bases; nucleotides outside the gene matches: 8. Germline V gene data show CDR1 as MDHEN and CDR2 as SYDVKM. This CDR3 comprises 16 residues.

This clonotype has a count of ten or more. J is TRBJ1-2 and V is TRBV12-3 or TRBV12-4, with TRBD1 as a possible D gene (5 bases). CDR3 length: 13 amino acids. The germline V and J ends were trimmed by 6 bases and 4 bases, with 12 bases remaining between them. CDR3 sequence: CASRAGGGYGYTF. DNA for the CDR3: TGTGCCAGCAGGGCCGGTGGGGGCTATGGCTACACCTTC.

The chain combines TRBV13 with TRBJ1-4, with TRBD1 as a possible D gene (5 bases). Germline CDR1 reads PRHDT; CDR2 reads FYEKMQ (reference sequence). CDR3 length equals 15 residues. The V and J ends lost 2 bases and 3 bases respectively, with 10 bases between them. The CDR3 loop is CASSLSRVPNEKLFF. The CDR3 region has the DNA TGTGCCAGCAGCTTAAGCAGGGTTCCTAATGAAAAACTGTTTTTT.

At least ten counts were recorded for this clonotype. The DNA for the CDR3 is TGTGCCAGCAGTAAACGGTTCCGGGCCGAGCAGTACTTC. It specifies CASSKRFRAEQYF. This chain joins TRBV2 and TRBJ2-7; no definite D call. This CDR3 contains 13 residues. Trimming took 5 bases from V and 6 from J, leaving 14 bases between them. Germline V lookup: CDR1 SNHLY, CDR2 FYNNEI.

The V gene is TRBV20-1, the J gene TRBJ1-1, with 9 nucleotides matching TRBD1. Germline loops: CDR1 DFQATT, CDR2 SNEGSKA (reference sequence). The CDR3 spans 15 residues. V shed 5 bases and J 3 bases; nucleotides not matched to a gene: 10. CDR3 loop: CSAPPFDRGYTEAFF. In nucleotides, the CDR3 is TGCAGTGCTCCTCCCTTCGACAGGGGGTACACTGAAGCTTTCTTT.

The chain has TRBV4-1 and TRBJ1-1; TRBD1 matches 7 bases. The J segment lost 14 bases and the V segment lost 1 base, leaving 7 bases of the junction unmatched. Germline loops: CDR1 MGHRA, CDR2 YSYEKL. The CDR3 has 12 amino acids. The CDR3 DNA is TGCGCCAGCAGCCAAGCCAACAGGGGTCGGTTCTTT. Amino acids: CASSQANRGRFF.

This clonotype has a count of ten or more. The V call is TRBV28, the J call TRBJ1-1, with D unresolved. Germline CDR1 reads MDHEN; CDR2 reads SYDVKM. CDR3 size: 11 residues. V shed 8 bases and J shed 5 bases, with 9 bases lying between them. This chain's CDR3 is CASSYRTEAFF. In DNA form, the CDR3 reads TGTGCCAGCTCATACCGGACTGAAGCTTTCTTT.

At least ten counts were recorded for this clonotype. The chain joins TRBV28 to TRBJ1-1; D unresolved. Germline V gives CDR1 MDHEN, CDR2 SYDVKM. There are 20 residues in the CDR3. V was cut by 0 bases and J by 2 bases, with 25 bases left in between. Here the CDR3 reads CASSLWARRTAQPNNTEAFF. The CDR3 nucleotides read TGTGCCAGCAGTTTATGGGCAAGAAGAACAGCCCAACCGAACAACACTGAAGCTTTCTTT.

The V and J genes are TRBV28 and TRBJ2-2; D is ambiguous. Germline-derived CDR1 and CDR2 are MDHEN and SYDVKM. V was shortened by 3 bases and J by 2 bases, with 7 bases between the two germline ends. CDR3 length: 14 residues. As DNA, the CDR3 is TGTGCCAGCAGTTTCTGGCGAAACACCGGGGAGCTGTTTTTT. Protein product: CASSFWRNTGELFF.

A note on this clonotype: A much bigger clone sits one base away, suggesting this may be a read error. The chain joins TRBV10-3 to TRBJ2-5; 11 bases agree with TRBD2. CDR1 is ENHRY and CDR2 is SYGVKD in the germline V gene. CDR3 length equals 16 residues. CDR3 sequence: CASSHRSLAGVETQYF. Written as DNA, the CDR3 is TGTGCCAGCAGTCACCGATCACTAGCGGGAGTAGAGACCCAGTACTTC.

As concerns this clonotype: This may come from a read error, since a much larger clone is one base off. The chain has TRBV12-3 or TRBV12-4 and TRBJ1-2, with D uncertain. CDR3 length: 12 amino acids. CDR3 amino acids: CASSLTPYGYAF. CDR3 coding DNA: TGTGCCAGCAGTTTAACCCCCTATGGCTACGCCTTC.

The sample holds many counts of this clonotype. V is TRBV20-1 and J is TRBJ1-5; D not resolved. V was pared by 1 base and J by 7 bases, with 11 bases between. The CDR3 spans 13 residues. Germline V gives CDR1 DFQATT, CDR2 SNEGSKA (reference sequence). The CDR3 loop reads CSARAHLRQPQHF. The CDR3 DNA reads as TGCAGTGCTAGAGCGCACTTGAGGCAGCCCCAGCATTTT.

This clonotype was observed at least ten times. The rearrangement joins TRBV27 to TRBJ1-1, with D possibly TRBD1 on 5 matching bases. Per the germline V gene, CDR1 is MNHEY and CDR2 is SMNVEV (reference sequence). The germline V and J ends were trimmed by 3 bases and 3 bases, with 20 bases remaining between them. The CDR3 length is 17 residues. This CDR3 reads CASSFKGKGAGHTEAFF. The CDR3 bases are TGTGCCAGCAGTTTTAAGGGGAAAGGAGCAGGGCACACTGAAGCTTTCTTT.

For this clonotype: This may be a read error, as it is one base from a much larger clone. This chain joins TRBV12-3 or TRBV12-4 and TRBJ2-5, with TRBD2 matching over 9 bases. The CDR3 runs 17 residues. The CDR3 coding sequence is TGTGCCAACAGTTTGATTAGCGGGAGTGGAGGTGAGGAGACCCAGTACTTC. This sequence encodes CANSLISGSGGEETQYF.

In its sample, this clonotype was seen a few times. This chain links TRBV6-1 with TRBJ2-7; 11 nucleotides align to TRBD2. Germline values: CDR1 MNHNS, CDR2 SASEGT. V was clipped by 6 bases and J by 3 bases; unmatched bases: 10. This CDR3 is 16 amino acids long. Here the CDR3 DNA reads TGTGCCAGCAGACCGGCGGCTACTAGCGGGAGCTACGAGCAGTACTTC. It encodes CASRPAATSGSYEQYF.

The chain couples TRBV12-3 or TRBV12-4 to TRBJ1-6; TRBD1 matches 11 bases. V was clipped by 6 bases and J by 9 bases; unmatched bases: 4. The CDR3 is 14 amino acids. The CDR3: CASRRTGGSSPLHF. As DNA, the CDR3 is TGTGCCAGCAGACGGACAGGGGGCAGTTCACCCCTCCACTTT.

The gene calls are TRBV20-1 and TRBJ1-1; D is unresolved. This CDR3 spans 14 amino acids. V was pared by 7 bases and J by 0 bases, with 15 bases between. Germline V CDR1 and CDR2: DFQATT, SNEGSKA (reference sequence). The DNA of the CDR3 is TGCAGTGTCAGTCGCCAAGCTATGAACACTGAAGCTTTCTTT. Translated, it gives CSVSRQAMNTEAFF.

This clonotype has at least ten counts. The chain uses TRBV6-5 and TRBJ2-7; D possibly corresponds to TRBD1 (6 bases). The CDR3 sequence is 13 residues long. V was shortened by 4 bases and J by 5 bases, with 12 bases between the two germline ends. Germline V CDR1 and CDR2: MNHEY, SVGAGI. CDR3 sequence reads: CASSSTGTHEQYF. In nucleotides, the CDR3 is TGTGCCAGCAGTTCAACCGGGACACACGAGCAGTACTTC.

The chain recombines TRBV6-5 with TRBJ2-7, with 7 bases aligning to TRBD2. V gave up 4 bases and J gave up 4 bases; unmatched junction bases: 10. Germline V CDR1 and CDR2: MNHEY, SVGAGI. CDR3 length: 15 amino acids. Here the CDR3 reads CASSWGLEGGYEQYF. The CDR3 nucleotides are TGTGCCAGCAGTTGGGGACTTGAGGGAGGGTACGAGCAGTACTTC.

The chain joins TRBV7-2 to TRBJ2-7; TRBD2 matches at 8 bases. This CDR3 has 15 residues. Germline V gene lookup returns CDR1 SGHTA and CDR2 FQGNSA. Trimming took 2 bases from V and 2 from J; bases not matched to a gene: 5. Here the CDR3 reads CASSLYGRGAYEQYF. CDR3 coding DNA: TGTGCCAGCAGCTTATACGGGAGGGGGGCCTACGAGCAGTACTTC.